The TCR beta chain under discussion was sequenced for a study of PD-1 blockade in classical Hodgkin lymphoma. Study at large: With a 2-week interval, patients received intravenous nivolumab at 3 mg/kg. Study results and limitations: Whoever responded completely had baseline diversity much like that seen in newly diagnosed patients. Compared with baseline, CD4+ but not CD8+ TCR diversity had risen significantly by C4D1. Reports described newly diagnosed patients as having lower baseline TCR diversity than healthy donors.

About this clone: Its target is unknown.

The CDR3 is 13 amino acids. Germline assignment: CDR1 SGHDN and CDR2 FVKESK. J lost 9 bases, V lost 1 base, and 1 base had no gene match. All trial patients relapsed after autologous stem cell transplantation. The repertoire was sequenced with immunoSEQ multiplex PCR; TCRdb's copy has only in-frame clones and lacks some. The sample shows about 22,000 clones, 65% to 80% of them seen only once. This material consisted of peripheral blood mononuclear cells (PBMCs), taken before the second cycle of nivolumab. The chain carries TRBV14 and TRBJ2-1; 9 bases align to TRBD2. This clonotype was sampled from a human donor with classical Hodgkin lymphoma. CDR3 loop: CASSQATSGEQFF. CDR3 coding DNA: TGTGCCAGCAGCCAAGCGACTAGCGGTGAGCAGTTCTTC.